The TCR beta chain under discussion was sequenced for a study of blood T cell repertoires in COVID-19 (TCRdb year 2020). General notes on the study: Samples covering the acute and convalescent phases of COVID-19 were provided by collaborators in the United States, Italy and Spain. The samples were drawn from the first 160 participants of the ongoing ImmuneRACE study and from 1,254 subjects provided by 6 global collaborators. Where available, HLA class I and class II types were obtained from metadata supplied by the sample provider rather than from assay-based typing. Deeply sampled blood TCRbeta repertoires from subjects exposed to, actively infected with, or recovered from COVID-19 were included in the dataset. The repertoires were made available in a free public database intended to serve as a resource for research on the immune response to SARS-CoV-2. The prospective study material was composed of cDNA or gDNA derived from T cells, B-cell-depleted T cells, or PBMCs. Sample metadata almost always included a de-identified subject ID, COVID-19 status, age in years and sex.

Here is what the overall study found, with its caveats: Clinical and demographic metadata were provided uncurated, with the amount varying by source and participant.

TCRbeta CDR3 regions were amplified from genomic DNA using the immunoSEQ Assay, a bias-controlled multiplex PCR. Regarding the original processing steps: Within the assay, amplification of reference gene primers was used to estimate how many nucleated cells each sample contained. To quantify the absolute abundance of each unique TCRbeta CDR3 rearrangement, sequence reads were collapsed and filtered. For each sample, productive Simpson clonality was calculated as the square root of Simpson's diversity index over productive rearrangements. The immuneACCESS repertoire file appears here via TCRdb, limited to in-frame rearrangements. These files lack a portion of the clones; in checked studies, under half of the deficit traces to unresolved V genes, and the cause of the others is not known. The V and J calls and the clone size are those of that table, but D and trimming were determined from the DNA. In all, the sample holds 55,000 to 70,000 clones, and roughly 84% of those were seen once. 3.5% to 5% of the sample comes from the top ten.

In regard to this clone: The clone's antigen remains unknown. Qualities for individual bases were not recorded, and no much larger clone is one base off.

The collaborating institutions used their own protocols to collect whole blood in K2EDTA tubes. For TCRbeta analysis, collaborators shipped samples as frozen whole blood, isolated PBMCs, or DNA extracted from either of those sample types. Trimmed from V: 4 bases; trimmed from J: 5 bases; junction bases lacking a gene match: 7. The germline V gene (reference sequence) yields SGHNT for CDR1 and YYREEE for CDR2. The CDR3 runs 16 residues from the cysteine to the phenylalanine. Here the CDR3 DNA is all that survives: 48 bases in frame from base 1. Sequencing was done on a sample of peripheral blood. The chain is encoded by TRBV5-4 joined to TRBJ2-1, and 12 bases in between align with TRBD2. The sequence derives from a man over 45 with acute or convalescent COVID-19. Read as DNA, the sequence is TGTGCCAGCAGCCGGGGGACTAGCGGGCGCAACAATGAGCAGTTCTTC. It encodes CASSRGTSGRNNEQFF.